This is a list of T cell receptor beta chains from one sample in a study of shared clonotypes between healthy human individuals. Sequenced by immunoSEQ multiplex PCR; TCRdb stores in-frame clones only, minus some. The sample holds over 750,000 clones, roughly 96% seen once. The sequencing input was naive CD8+ T cells sorted from blood. Source of these receptors: a man between 25 and 39 years old in good health. The conserved cysteine and the conserved F or W are not part of the CDR3 here. Clone size, where shown, is once, few, many, or a class for clones that have expanded.

v_gene: TRBV10-3; j_gene: TRBJ2-2; abundance: NA; len: 15; CDR3aa: AISERTSGNSAGELF
v_gene: TRBV7-9; j_gene: TRBJ2-7; abundance: NA; len: 13; CDR3aa: ASSFSLASSYEQY
v_gene: TRBV5-6; j_gene: TRBJ2-7; abundance: once; len: 13; CDR3aa: ASSPYPGQPYEQY
v_gene: TRBV5-6; j_gene: TRBJ2-3; abundance: NA; len: 14; CDR3aa: ASRNSLAGLGDTQY
v_gene: TRBV27; j_gene: TRBJ2-7; abundance: once; len: 14; CDR3aa: ASSTGTSGSLNEQY
v_gene: TRBV19; j_gene: TRBJ1-1; abundance: NA; len: 9; CDR3aa: ASGRGAEAF
v_gene: TRBV18; j_gene: TRBJ2-1; abundance: NA; len: 14; CDR3aa: ASSPTGTIGEAEQF
v_gene: TRBV27; j_gene: TRBJ2-3; abundance: once; len: 13; CDR3aa: ASSFGDSRTDTQY
v_gene: TRBV19; j_gene: TRBJ2-7; abundance: NA; len: 12; CDR3aa: ASSIVYSSYEQY
v_gene: TRBV7-2; j_gene: TRBJ1-5; abundance: NA; len: 13; CDR3aa: ASSLGPGFNQPQH
v_gene: TRBV7-9; j_gene: TRBJ2-3; abundance: NA; len: 12; CDR3aa: ASSLVQLTDTQY
v_gene: TRBV11-2; j_gene: TRBJ2-2; abundance: NA; len: 11; CDR3aa: ARRGANTGELF
v_gene: TRBV9; j_gene: TRBJ1-3; abundance: NA; len: 10; CDR3aa: ASSPMGNTIY
v_gene: TRBV7-2; j_gene: TRBJ2-1; abundance: NA; len: 16; CDR3aa: ASSARDGASPEHNEQF
v_gene: TRBV10-1; j_gene: TRBJ2-3; abundance: NA; len: 18; CDR3aa: ASSDPVGVGTSGATDTQY
v_gene: TRBV5-1; j_gene: TRBJ1-2; abundance: NA; len: 12; CDR3aa: ASSLEGPGYGYT
v_gene: TRBV6-5; j_gene: TRBJ2-3; abundance: NA; len: 13; CDR3aa: ASSYFRDPQDTQY